This is a list of T cell receptor beta chains from one sample in a study of cytomegalovirus exposure and HLA in healthy donors. Generated by immunoSEQ multiplex PCR, the TCRdb table keeps only in-frame clones and is missing some. The sample totals over 70,000 clones; its top ten clones hold 4% to 5.5%. Sequenced material: PBMCs. The source of these receptors is a woman aged 40 to 49 in good health and CMV-seropositive. CDR3s include the opening cysteine and the closing phenylalanine or tryptophan. A D gene is named only where the DNA matches it firmly.

v_gene	j_gene	d_gene	CDR3nt	CDR3aa
TRBV30	TRBJ2-7	TRBD1	TGTGCCTGGACCAAGACAGGGGGCGATTACGAGCAGTACTTC	CAWTKTGGDYEQYF
TRBV7-3	TRBJ2-1	TRBD2	TGTGCCAGCAGCCGGGAGAGACTAGCGGTAAATGAGCAGTTCTTC	CASSRERLAVNEQFF
TRBV30	TRBJ2-5	.	TGTGCCTGGAGTGTGTCTCGGTTCGGGGGGACCCAGTACTTC	CAWSVSRFGGTQYF
TRBV5-4	TRBJ1-1	.	TGTGCCAGCAATGCGGGGGGTGAAGCTTTCTTT	CASNAGGEAFF
TRBV19	TRBJ2-7	TRBD2	TGTGCCAGTAGTATTACGGGACTAGCGGGAGTCCACGAGCAGTACTTC	CASSITGLAGVHEQYF
TRBV5-6	TRBJ2-3	TRBD2	TGTGCCAGCATGGAGGAAGGGGAGGGTTATCTTTCCGATACGCAGTATTTT	CASMEEGEGYLSDTQYF
TRBV5-1	TRBJ1-5	.	TGCGCCAGCAGCTTGGAAGGTCGGGGACAGCCCCAGCATTTT	CASSLEGRGQPQHF
TRBV5-1	TRBJ2-7	.	TGCGCCAGCAGCTTAGCAGGGGGAGGCGGGCAGTACTTC	CASSLAGGGGQYF
TRBV15	TRBJ2-7	TRBD2	TGTGCCACCAGCGGGGGGACTAGCGGAACTCTTCCGGTCTTC	CATSGGTSGTLPVF
TRBV27	TRBJ1-1	TRBD1	TGTGCCAGCAGTTTTTCAGGGGGCAAAACTGAAGCTTTCTTT	CASSFSGGKTEAFF
TRBV13	TRBJ2-3	TRBD1	TGTGCCAGCAGCTTAGCGACAGGGGGCGTGGATACGCAGTATTTT	CASSLATGGVDTQYF
TRBV6-5	TRBJ1-4	.	TGTGCCAGCAGAAACGCGGGATTTCAACTGTTTTTT	CASRNAGFQLFF
TRBV18	TRBJ2-5	.	TGTGCCAGCTCACCACCAAGTAGATTTCGCGCCCAGTACTTC	CASSPPSRFRAQYF
TRBV7-9	TRBJ2-7	TRBD2	TGTGCCAGCAGCCTCTGGACTAGCAGATCCGCCTACGAGCAGTACTTC	CASSLWTSRSAYEQYF
TRBV19	TRBJ2-7	.	TGTGCCAGTAGAGGGACTTCCTCCTACGAGCAGTACTTC	CASRGTSSYEQYF
TRBV4-2	TRBJ2-3	.	TGTGCCAGCAGCCAAGTCCTAGCGTCAGATACGCAGTATTTT	CASSQVLASDTQYF
TRBV7-2	TRBJ1-3	.	TGTGCCAGCAGCTTGGGGAGTGGAAACACCATATATTTT	CASSLGSGNTIYF
TRBV7-3	TRBJ2-2	TRBD2	TGTGCCAGCAGCCCGCGGGGGGCCGGCACCGGGGAGCTGTTTTTT	CASSPRGAGTGELFF
TRBV7-9	TRBJ2-2	.	TGTGCCAGCAGCTTACTGGGCCCCGGGGAGCTGTTTTTT	CASSLLGPGELFF
TRBV9	TRBJ2-3	.	TGTGCCAGCAGCACAGGGTGGGGCACAGATACGCAGTATTTT	CASSTGWGTDTQYF
TRBV7-8	TRBJ2-4	TRBD1	TGTGCCAGCGGACGGGACAGGGTCAAAAACATTCAGTACTTC	CASGRDRVKNIQYF
TRBV6-5	TRBJ1-5	.	TGTGCCAGTGGCGGGCTAAATCAGCCCCAGCATTTT	CASGGLNQPQHF
TRBV6-6	TRBJ2-7	TRBD2	TGTGCCAGCAGTTACCAGACTAGCGGGAGGGTCTACGAGCAGTACTTC	CASSYQTSGRVYEQYF
TRBV2	TRBJ2-3	TRBD1	TGTGCCAGCAGAGCCCGGGACAGCCCTTTGTCAGATACGCAGTATTTT	CASRARDSPLSDTQYF
TRBV5-1	TRBJ2-3	TRBD1	TGCGCCAGCAGCTTCCGGGACAGGGAAACAGATACGCAGTATTTT	CASSFRDRETDTQYF
TRBV19	TRBJ1-5	TRBD1	TGTGCCAGTAGTATCAGCCAGGGGGTGGGGCAGCCCCAGCATTTT	CASSISQGVGQPQHF
TRBV6-1	TRBJ1-2	.	TGTGCCAGCAGTGAAACGGTAGGAGATTTCTATGGCTACACCTTC	CASSETVGDFYGYTF
TRBV19	TRBJ1-4	TRBD1	TGTGCCAGTATGAGGACAGGGGGCCGGGGTGAAAAACTGTTTTTT	CASMRTGGRGEKLFF
TRBV18	TRBJ1-1	.	TGTGCCAGCTCACCACCTGACGGGAGGAGCACTGAAGCTTTCTTT	CASSPPDGRSTEAFF
TRBV18	TRBJ2-7	TRBD2	TGTGCCAGCTCACCCGGGACTACCTCCTACGAGCAGTACTTC	CASSPGTTSYEQYF
TRBV19	TRBJ2-1	TRBD1	TGTGCCACTACCGGGACAGACTACAATGAGCAGTTCTTC	CATTGTDYNEQFF
TRBV2	TRBJ2-2	.	TGTGCCAGCAGTGTGGGGCGGGGCGGGGAGCTGTTTTTT	CASSVGRGGELFF
TRBV28	TRBJ2-5	TRBD2	TGTGCCAGCACGGCCCTAGGAGCGGGAGTAGGAGAGACCCAGTACTTC	CASTALGAGVGETQYF
TRBV19	TRBJ1-2	.	TGTGCCAGTAGTATAAGGGGGAATCAATATGGCTACACCTTC	CASSIRGNQYGYTF
TRBV18	TRBJ1-3	.	TGTGCCAGCTCAGACCAGGGATCCTCTGGAAACACCATATATTTT	CASSDQGSSGNTIYF
TRBV6-6	TRBJ2-2	TRBD2	TGTGCCAGCACCCTAGCGGGGGGTTTTGGGGAGCTGTTTTTT	CASTLAGGFGELFF
TRBV7-2	TRBJ2-4	.	TGTGCCAGCAGCCCCGAGTTGACGGAGATACTAGCCAAAAACATTCAGTACTTC	CASSPELTEILAKNIQYF
TRBV29-1	TRBJ1-1	.	TGCAGCGCCACTGCCGGGGTCGACACTGAAGCTTTCTTT	CSATAGVDTEAFF
TRBV27	TRBJ2-3	.	TGTGCCAGCAGTTTAGCGGTCCCGAACACAGATACGCAGTATTTT	CASSLAVPNTDTQYF
TRBV4-1	TRBJ1-4	TRBD1	TGCGCCAGTCGGGGGGGCCCGGGACAGGGGTGGGAAAAACTGTTTTTT	CASRGGPGQGWEKLFF
TRBV5-6	TRBJ1-2	.	TGTGCCAGCAGCTTCACAGCCTATCCTAACTATGGCTACACCTTC	CASSFTAYPNYGYTF
TRBV13	TRBJ2-7	.	TGTGCCAGCACCACGACAGGAAGGGACGAGCAGTACTTC	CASTTTGRDEQYF
TRBV6-5	TRBJ1-3	.	TGTGCCAGCAGTGTCGACGGGGGACCTGGAAACACCATATATTTT	CASSVDGGPGNTIYF